This T cell receptor beta chain was profiled in a study of beta chain features in type 1 diabetes. Study results and caveats: A moderate, significant TCRB CDR3 shortening appeared in type 1 diabetes across four CD4+ subsets.

Germline values: CDR1 SNHLY, CDR2 FYNNEI. The V gene lost 8 bases and the J gene lost 7 bases, with 11 bases spanning the gap. The CDR3 sequence is 11 residues long. This clone has only a few counts. Antigen: not known. As every portion of the isolated RNA was reverse transcribed, the sequencing read expressed TCRB transcripts. Assay: immunoSEQ multiplex PCR; the TCRdb copy retains only in-frame clones and omits some. The data show more than 150,000 clones, approximately 10% seen once. The receptor was isolated from a woman aged 30 to 39 with type 1 diabetes. Material for sequencing was central memory CD4+ T cells from blood. V gene TRBV2 combines with J gene TRBJ1-2; no clear D. The CDR3 DNA reads as TGTGCCAGCGGGGAAGGGAGTGGCTACACCTTC. Translating it yields CASGEGSGYTF.